One sample yielded the 32 T cell receptor beta chains listed below, sequenced in a study of response to subunit inactivated influenza vaccine. MiXCR, applied by TCRdb to the RT-PCR reads, yields one record per CDR3 protein. The sample holds hundreds of thousands of distinct CDR3 sequences, under 9% seen once. The sequencing here drew on PBMCs from blood, taken less than 30 months after vaccination. The receptor set was obtained from a man aged 45 to 70 who received an inactivated influenza vaccine.

CDR3 nucleotide sequence: TGTGCCAGCAGCGCTGGGGGCAGAGAATACGAGCAGTACTTC. Translation gives CASSAGGREYEQYF. The chain joins TRBV11-2 to TRBJ2-7; weak D call: TRBD1 (6 bases). Per germline, CDR1 SGHAT and CDR2 FQNNGV. The CDR3 runs 14 residues. V lost 5 bases, J lost 4 bases, and 15 bases lay in between.

V usage is TRBV12-3 or TRBV12-4 and J usage is TRBJ2-2; TRBD2 agrees at 9 bases. V dropped 7 bases and J dropped 3; count of bases not matched to a gene: 18. The CDR3 contains 19 residues. The CDR3 reads CASTLMGGRGRNYTGELFF. CDR3 sequence (DNA): TGTGCCAGCACCCTAATGGGCGGGAGGGGTCGTAATTACACCGGGGAGCTGTTTTTT.

This clonotype was seen a handful of times. This sequence joins TRBV20-1 and TRBJ2-7; D remains ambiguous. The CDR3 consists of 12 residues. V shed 7 bases and J shed 4 bases, with 14 bases lying between them. Per germline, CDR1 DFQATT and CDR2 SNEGSKA (reference sequence). CDR3: CSGVPVGYEQYF. The CDR3 nucleotides read TGCAGTGGGGTTCCGGTGGGATACGAGCAGTACTTC.

This clonotype was recorded a few times. The chain recombines TRBV7-2 with TRBJ1-2; 7 bases agree with TRBD1. Per the germline V gene, CDR1 is SGHTA and CDR2 is FQGNSA. J lost 6 bases, V lost 5 bases, and 6 bases had no gene match. The CDR3 has 13 residues. The CDR3 nucleotides read TGTGCCAGCAGCCTCGTCAGGGGGAATGGCTACACCTTC. This sequence encodes CASSLVRGNGYTF.

Only a few counts were recorded for this clonotype. The chain links TRBV9 to TRBJ2-2; D gene unclear. V shed 4 bases and J shed 3 bases, with 7 bases lying between them. The CDR3 has 13 residues. Germline V gene sequence: CDR1 SGDLS, CDR2 YYNGEE. CDR3 bases: TGTGCCAGCAGCCGGGCAGACACCGGGGAGCTGTTTTTT. The encoded protein is CASSRADTGELFF.

This clonotype was counted many times. Sequence at one end of the junction differs from germline and may be a read error. The V gene is TRBV20-1, the J gene TRBJ2-2, with TRBD1 identical over 8 bases. This CDR3 is 15 amino acids long. Germline CDR1 and CDR2: DFQATT and SNEGSKA (reference sequence). This CDR3 reads CSARRTGNNIGELFF. CDR3 in DNA: TGCAGTGCTAGGAGGACAGGGAATAACATCGGGGAGCTGTTTTTT.

The sample holds many counts of this clonotype. This rearrangement joins TRBV3-1 to TRBJ1-1; 8 bases match TRBD1. CDR1 is LGHDT and CDR2 is YNNKEL in the germline V gene (reference sequence). The CDR3 has 14 residues. Germline trimming cut 3 bases from V and 5 bases from J; bases unmatched to any gene: 5. In nucleotides, the CDR3 is TGTGCCAGCAGCCAGCCAGGGGGCAAGACTGAAGCTTTCTTT. Its translation: CASSQPGGKTEAFF.

This clonotype was recorded at least ten times. The chain is built from TRBV9 and TRBJ1-1; 9 bases are a match to TRBD1. CDR1 and CDR2 (germline): SGDLS, YYNGEE. V was pared by 0 bases and J by 5 bases, with 8 bases of the junction left unmatched. The CDR3 length is 16 residues. The CDR3 here is CASSVVTGGSGTEAFF. As DNA, the CDR3 is TGTGCCAGCAGCGTAGTTACAGGGGGCTCAGGGACTGAAGCTTTCTTT.

This clonotype was found a few times. This rearrangement joins TRBV24-1 to TRBJ2-1, with D possibly matching TRBD2 (5 bases). Trimming cost V 10 bases and J 2 bases, with 14 bases left between them. Germline CDR1 is KGHDR and CDR2 is SFDVKD. The CDR3 consists of 14 residues. CDR3 coding DNA: TGTGCCACAGTCGGTGGGAGCGCCTACAATGAGCAGTTCTTC. Its translation is CATVGGSAYNEQFF.

The CDR3 coding sequence is TGTGCCAGCAGCTTAGTTAGGACAAACGAGCAGTACTTC. It translates to CASSLVRTNEQYF. The chain uses TRBV7-9 and TRBJ2-7; D possibly corresponds to TRBD1 (5 bases). Trimming removed 1 base at V and 5 bases at J, with 9 bases between. The CDR3 covers 13 residues. The V gene's germline CDR1 is SEHNR and CDR2 FQNEAQ (reference sequence).

This clonotype has a count of ten or more. The chain carries TRBV28 and TRBJ2-7; D uncertain. CDR3 length: 12 residues. The germline V and J ends were trimmed by 6 bases and 6 bases, with 12 bases remaining between them. CDR1 and CDR2 (germline): MDHEN, SYDVKM. CDR3 sequence (DNA): TGTGCCAGCAGCATCGGGTCTACCGAGCAGTACTTC. Protein sequence: CASSIGSTEQYF.

The table lists this clonotype with a few counts. The gene calls are TRBV7-2 and TRBJ2-7; D possibly corresponds to TRBD2 (5 bases). The CDR3 has 14 residues. The germline V gene encodes CDR1 SGHTA and CDR2 FQGNSA. V dropped 5 bases and J dropped 1 base, with 12 bases sitting between them. CDR3 nucleotide sequence: TGTGCCAGCAGCGCCTGGACTGGGTCCTACGAGCAGTACTTC. This gives the protein CASSAWTGSYEQYF.

This clonotype was observed once. The V call is TRBV14, the J call TRBJ2-7; TRBD2 matches at 11 bases. Germline trimming cut 4 bases from V and 4 bases from J; bases unmatched to any gene: 24. Germline-derived CDR1 and CDR2 are SGHDN and FVKESK. CDR3 length: 21 residues. The DNA for the CDR3 is TGTGCCAGCAGCCTCCGACCTTCCGGGACTAGCGGCAATATGGATGTGTACGAGCAGTACTTC. This encodes CASSLRPSGTSGNMDVYEQYF.

This clonotype was found many times. The chain has TRBV4-1 and TRBJ2-7, with D uncertain. V lost 4 bases to trimming and J lost 1 base, with 17 bases between them. CDR3 length: 16 residues. Looked up from germline, CDR1 is MGHRA and CDR2 is YSYEKL. CDR3 in amino acids: CASSRDPTLGSYEQYF. The CDR3 coding sequence is TGCGCCAGCAGCCGCGACCCCACCCTCGGTTCCTACGAGCAGTACTTC.

This clonotype was seen a handful of times. V usage is TRBV5-1 and J usage is TRBJ2-1; 8 nucleotides match TRBD2. With 6 bases clipped from V and 7 bases from J, the junction kept 12 bases outside the gene matches. The CDR3 loop spans 15 amino acids. CDR1 and CDR2 from the germline V gene are SGHRS and YFSETQ. CDR3 sequence (DNA): TGCGCCAGCAAGGGTCTGACGGGGGGGCAGAATGAGCAGTTCTTC. Protein: CASKGLTGGQNEQFF.

The table lists this clonotype with many counts. The CDR3, as DNA: TGTGCCAGCAGATCCCGGACAGGAGCTCTAGCGGAGTCCACAGATACGCAGTATTTT. This encodes CASRSRTGALAESTDTQYF. The chain uses TRBV11-1 and TRBJ2-3; D may match TRBD1 or TRBD2 (7 bases each). The ends were cut back, 6 bases at V and 2 bases at J, with 27 bases in the middle. This CDR3 contains 19 residues. From germline, CDR1 is SGHAT and CDR2 FQDESV (reference sequence).

The chain carries TRBV9 and TRBJ1-2, with 9 bases identical to TRBD1. The CDR3 is 17 amino acids. V lost 2 bases and J lost 3; bases outside the gene matches: 11. Germline CDR1 is SGDLS and CDR2 is YYNGEE. DNA of the CDR3: TGTGCCAGCAGCGTCAGTCCTGACAGGGGGTTAGACTATGGCTACACCTTC. Its translation is CASSVSPDRGLDYGYTF.

This clonotype occurred many times. The J gene is TRBJ2-1, the V gene TRBV10-3; unclear D gene. Germline CDR1 is ENHRY and CDR2 is SYGVKD. The CDR3 spans 14 residues. The V end was cut by 0 bases, the J end by 9 bases, with 12 bases between. In nucleotides, the CDR3 is TGTGCCATCAGTGAGTCGAGAGCGCCTGCTGAGCAGTTCTTC. This sequence encodes CAISESRAPAEQFF.

This clonotype was detected many times. The rearrangement uses TRBV9 and TRBJ2-3, with D perhaps TRBD1 or TRBD2 (7 bases each). The V gene's germline CDR1 is SGDLS and CDR2 YYNGEE. Trimming removed 4 bases from V and 6 bases from J, with 18 bases in between. This CDR3 region has 15 residues. CDR3 protein: CASSSGGLRFDTQYF. The CDR3 nucleotides read TGTGCCAGCAGCTCAGGGGGACTACGGTTCGATACGCAGTATTTT.

This clonotype was detected a few times. The chain recombines TRBV7-9 with TRBJ1-1; D is uncertain. The V and J ends lost 2 bases and 1 base respectively, with 8 bases between them. Looked up from germline, CDR1 is SEHNR and CDR2 is FQNEAQ (reference sequence). The CDR3 is 14 residues long. The CDR3 region has the DNA TGTGCCAGCAGCTTATATGGTCCGAACACTGAAGCTTTCTTT. Translating it yields CASSLYGPNTEAFF.

This clonotype was found a few times. V gene TRBV5-5 combines with J gene TRBJ2-7; D is possibly TRBD1 (6 bases). Germline V CDR1 and CDR2: SGHKS, YYEKEE (reference sequence). The length of the CDR3 is 14 residues. V dropped 0 bases and J dropped 6 bases, with 13 bases sitting between them. The CDR3 nucleotides read TGTGCCAGCAGCTTGGAGTGGACAGCCTCCGAGCAGTACTTC. As protein: CASSLEWTASEQYF. Combining the CDR3 with reference TRBV5-5 and TRBJ2-7 gives the whole variable domain DAGVTQSPTHLIKTRGQQVTLRCSPISGHKSVSWYQQVLGQGPQFIFQYYEKEERGRGNFPDRFSARQFPNYSSELNVNALLLGDSALYLCASSLEWTASEQYFGPGTRLTVT.

This chain links TRBV15 with TRBJ2-1, with D unresolved. Trimming shortened V by 2 bases and J by 4 bases, and 9 bases separated the two germline ends. From germline, CDR1 is LNHNV and CDR2 YYDKDF (reference sequence). This CDR3 has 14 residues. The CDR3 region has the DNA TGTGCCACCAGCAGACCGTTTGGGTACAATGAGCAGTTCTTC. Its translation: CATSRPFGYNEQFF.

This clonotype was counted ten times or more. The junction departs from the called germline gene at one end, perhaps through a read error. The J gene is TRBJ2-3, the V gene TRBV7-9; D remains ambiguous. Germline assignment: CDR1 SEHNR and CDR2 FQNEAQ (reference sequence). The CDR3 has 11 residues. The CDR3 reads CASSLVTQKSF. The CDR3, as DNA: TGTGCCAGCAGCTTAGTGACCCAGAAATCTTTT.

This clonotype has more than one count but fewer than ten. The rearrangement joins TRBV12-3 or TRBV12-4 to TRBJ2-7, with D tentatively TRBD1 (6 bases). This CDR3 has 13 amino acids. V shed 6 bases and J shed 2 bases, with 11 bases lying between them. The CDR3 DNA reads as TGTGCCAGCAGGACAGGATATACCTACGAGCAGTACTTC. Translation: CASRTGYTYEQYF.

Only a few counts were recorded for this clonotype. The rearrangement uses TRBV12-3 or TRBV12-4 and TRBJ1-5; D unclear. The V and J ends lost 1 base and 7 bases respectively, with 5 bases between them. CDR3 size: 12 residues. CDR3 DNA sequence: TGTGCCAGCAGTTTAGTCACGCAGCCCCAGCATTTT. Translation: CASSLVTQPQHF.

This clonotype was recorded a few times. V and J are TRBV5-1 and TRBJ2-7; 7 bases map to TRBD1. Germline V gives CDR1 SGHRS, CDR2 YFSETQ. The CDR3 loop spans 14 amino acids. V lost 5 bases to trimming and J lost 5 bases; unmatched junction nucleotides: 10. CDR3 in DNA: TGCGCCAGCAGAGGCGGACAGGCTGGCGACGAGCAGTACTTC. It specifies CASRGGQAGDEQYF. Using reference TRBV5-1 and TRBJ2-7 for the parts outside the CDR3, the full variable domain is KAGVTQTPRYLIKTRGQQVTLSCSPISGHRSVSWYQQTPGQGLQFLFEYFSETQRNKGNFPGRFSGRQFSNSRSEMNVSTLELGDSALYLCASRGGQAGDEQYFGPGTRLTVT.

This clonotype was detected a few times. This chain uses TRBV29-1 with TRBJ1-2; 9 bases are a match to TRBD1. Per germline, CDR1 SQVTM and CDR2 ANQGSEA. The J segment lost 0 bases and the V segment lost 7 bases, leaving 9 bases of the junction unmatched. This CDR3 has 15 amino acids. This CDR3 is CSAGTGTVANYGYTF. CDR3 coding DNA: TGCAGCGCCGGGACAGGGACGGTGGCTAACTATGGCTACACCTTC. Full variable domain (missing parts from reference TRBV29-1 and TRBJ1-2): SAVISQKPSRDICQRGTSLTIQCQVDSQVTMMFWYRQQPGQSLTLIATANQGSEATYESGFVIDKFPISRPNLTFSTLTVSNMSPEDSSIYLCSAGTGTVANYGYTFGSGTRLTVV.

This clonotype has more than one count but fewer than ten. The genes are TRBV18 and TRBJ1-1; D gene ambiguous. CDR3 size: 15 residues. Germline V gives CDR1 KGHSH, CDR2 LQKENI. Trimming shortened V by 0 bases and J by 4 bases, and 12 bases separated the two germline ends. As DNA, the CDR3 is TGTGCCAGCTCACCACCGAACCCGGGGAGCACTGAAGCTTTCTTT. Protein product: CASSPPNPGSTEAFF.

The rearrangement links TRBV19 to TRBJ1-1, with D possibly being TRBD1 (5 bases). Between the trimmed V and J ends, which lost 9 bases and 1 base, there was a span of 12 bases. Germline CDR1 is LNHDA and CDR2 is SQIVND (reference sequence). This CDR3 is 13 amino acids long. The DNA for the CDR3 is TGTGCCAGCTCCAGGGCAAAGAACACTGAAGCTTTCTTT. It codes for CASSRAKNTEAFF.

V and J are TRBV12-3 or TRBV12-4 and TRBJ2-3; no firm D call. CDR3 length equals 12 residues. Trimming pared 5 bases from V and 5 bases from J, leaving 8 bases between. CDR3 region: CASSRLLDTQYF. CDR3 sequence (DNA): TGTGCCAGCAGTCGACTTTTAGATACGCAGTATTTT.

This clonotype came up a few times. The gene calls are TRBV5-1 and TRBJ1-2, with D possibly matching TRBD1 (5 bases). The germline V gene encodes CDR1 SGHRS and CDR2 YFSETQ. The CDR3 totals 15 residues. V gave up 4 bases and J gave up 2 bases, with 15 bases separating them. The CDR3 loop reads CASSGSTGANYGYTF. CDR3 sequence (DNA): TGCGCCAGCAGCGGAAGCACAGGAGCCAACTATGGCTACACCTTC.

V gene TRBV19 combines with J gene TRBJ1-2, with 9 bases aligning to TRBD1. This CDR3 is built from 16 residues. CDR1 is LNHDA, CDR2 SQIVND, per germline (reference sequence). V lost 6 bases, J lost 4 bases, and 12 bases stayed unmatched. This CDR3 reads CASSHLDGQGFYGYTF. Written as DNA, the CDR3 is TGTGCCAGTAGCCACTTAGATGGACAGGGGTTCTATGGCTACACCTTC. Full variable domain (remainder filled in from reference TRBV19 and TRBJ1-2): DGGITQSPKYLFRKEGQNVTLSCEQNLNHDAMYWYRQDPGQGLRLIYYSQIVNDFQKGDIAEGYSVSREKKESFPLTVTSAQKNPTAFYLCASSHLDGQGFYGYTFGSGTRLTVV.